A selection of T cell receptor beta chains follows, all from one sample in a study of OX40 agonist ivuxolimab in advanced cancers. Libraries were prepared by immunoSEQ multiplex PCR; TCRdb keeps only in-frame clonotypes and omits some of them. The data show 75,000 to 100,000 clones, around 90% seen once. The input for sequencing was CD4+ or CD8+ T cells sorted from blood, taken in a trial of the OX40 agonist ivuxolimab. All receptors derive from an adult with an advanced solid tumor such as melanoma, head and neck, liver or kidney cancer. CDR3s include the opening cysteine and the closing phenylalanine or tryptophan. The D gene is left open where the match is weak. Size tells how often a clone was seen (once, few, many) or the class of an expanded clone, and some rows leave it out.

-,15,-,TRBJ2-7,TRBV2,CASSELGRITYEQYF,TGTGCCAGCAGTGAACTTGGACGGATTACCTACGAGCAGTACTTC
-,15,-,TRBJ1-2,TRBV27,CASSLWNGGQGGYTF,TGTGCCAGCAGTTTGTGGAATGGGGGGCAGGGGGGCTACACCTTC
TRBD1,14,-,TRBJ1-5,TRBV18,CASSGQGEDQPQHF,TGTGCCAGCTCCGGACAGGGGGAAGATCAGCCCCAGCATTTT
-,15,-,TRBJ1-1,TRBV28,CASSFITGANTEAFF,TGTGCCAGCAGTTTTATTACGGGAGCCAACACTGAAGCTTTCTTT
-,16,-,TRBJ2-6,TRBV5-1,CASSIMQGTGANVLTF,TGCGCCAGCAGCATCATGCAGGGGACTGGGGCCAACGTCCTGACTTTC
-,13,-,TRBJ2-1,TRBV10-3,CATEGDSYNEQFF,TGTGCCACTGAGGGGGACTCCTACAATGAGCAGTTCTTC
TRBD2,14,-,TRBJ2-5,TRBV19,CASSSGGAGETQYF,TGTGCCAGTAGTAGCGGGGGGGCAGGAGAGACCCAGTACTTC
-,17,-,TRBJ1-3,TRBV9,CASSKETARESRNTIYF,TGTGCCAGCAGCAAAGAGACAGCGCGGGAAAGCCGAAACACCATATATTTT
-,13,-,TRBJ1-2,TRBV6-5,CASSLDGNYGYTF,TGTGCCAGCAGTCTGGACGGGAACTATGGCTACACCTTC
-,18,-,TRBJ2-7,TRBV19,CASSIPLGNRAETYEQYF,TGTGCCAGTAGTATACCCCTCGGGAACAGGGCCGAGACCTACGAGCAGTACTTC
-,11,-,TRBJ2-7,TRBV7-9,CASSRAYEQYF,TGTGCCAGCAGCCGAGCCTACGAGCAGTACTTC
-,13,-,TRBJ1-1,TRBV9,CASSVGSNTEAFF,TGTGCCAGCAGCGTGGGGTCGAACACTGAAGCTTTCTTT
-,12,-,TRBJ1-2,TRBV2,CASSAYAYGYTF,TGTGCCAGCAGTGCCTACGCCTATGGCTACACCTTC
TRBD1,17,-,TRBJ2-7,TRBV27,CASSLGQGRFTSYEQYF,TGTGCCAGCAGTTTAGGACAGGGGCGGTTCACGTCCTACGAGCAGTACTTC
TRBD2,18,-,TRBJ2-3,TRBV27,CASSQGLAGASSTDTQYF,TGTGCCAGCAGTCAGGGACTAGCGGGTGCTTCTAGCACAGATACGCAGTATTTT
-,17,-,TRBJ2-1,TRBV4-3,CASSQEQGRFPYNEQFF,TGCGCCAGCAGCCAAGAACAGGGAAGGTTTCCCTACAATGAGCAGTTCTTC
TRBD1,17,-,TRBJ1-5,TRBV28,CASRPPAGQASDQPQHF,TGTGCCAGCAGACCCCCGGCCGGACAGGCCTCGGATCAGCCCCAGCATTTT
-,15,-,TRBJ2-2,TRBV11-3,CASSRMDGNTGELFF,TGTGCCAGCAGCCGGATGGACGGGAACACCGGGGAGCTGTTTTTT
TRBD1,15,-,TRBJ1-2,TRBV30,CAWARRQGNENGYTF,TGTGCCTGGGCCAGAAGACAGGGGAATGAAAATGGCTACACCTTC
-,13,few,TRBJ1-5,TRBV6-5,CASRQGGNQPQHF,TGTGCCAGCAGGCAGGGAGGCAATCAGCCCCAGCATTTT
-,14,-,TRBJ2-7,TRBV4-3,CASSQVAGTYEQYF,TGCGCCAGCAGCCAAGTTGCCGGTACCTACGAGCAGTACTTC
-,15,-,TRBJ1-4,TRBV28,CASSLGGTTNEKLFF,TGTGCCAGCAGTTTAGGTGGGACAACTAATGAAAAACTGTTTTTT